The clone carrying this TCR beta chain was counted at least ten times. What it recognizes is unknown. Each CDR3 protein is one row after TCRdb ran MiXCR on the 5' RACE reads. The sample comprises a few hundred thousand distinct CDR3 sequences, 15% to 20% of which are singletons, and 20% to 25% rests with the top ten. Trimming removed 5 bases at V and 1 base at J, with 7 bases between. Germline loops: CDR1 PRHDT, CDR2 FYEKMQ (reference sequence). CDR3 length: 13 residues. This sample was taken from a study of T-cell memory formation after mild COVID-19. As for the study in general: TCR clustering was largely donor specific. Findings and limits, study-wide: Later expanders leaned CD4+, whereas day 15 to 85 contracting clones were balanced CD4/CD8. Specificity for SARS-CoV-2 was not confirmed among the second-wave clones peaking on day 37. CM and EM subsets held most contracting CD4+ clones; EMRA held CD8+ ones.

The sequenced material came from PBMCs or a T cell subset sorted from them (not recorded which). V usage is TRBV13 and J usage is TRBJ2-3; D perhaps matches TRBD1 (5 bases). The sequence was collected from a man younger than 35 who had mild COVID-19 (a few samples of this study predate the infection). Cell type and time point are not known. The CDR3 nucleotides are TGTGCCAGCAGCCGCAGGGGCACAGATACGCAGTATTTT. This encodes CASSRRGTDTQYF.